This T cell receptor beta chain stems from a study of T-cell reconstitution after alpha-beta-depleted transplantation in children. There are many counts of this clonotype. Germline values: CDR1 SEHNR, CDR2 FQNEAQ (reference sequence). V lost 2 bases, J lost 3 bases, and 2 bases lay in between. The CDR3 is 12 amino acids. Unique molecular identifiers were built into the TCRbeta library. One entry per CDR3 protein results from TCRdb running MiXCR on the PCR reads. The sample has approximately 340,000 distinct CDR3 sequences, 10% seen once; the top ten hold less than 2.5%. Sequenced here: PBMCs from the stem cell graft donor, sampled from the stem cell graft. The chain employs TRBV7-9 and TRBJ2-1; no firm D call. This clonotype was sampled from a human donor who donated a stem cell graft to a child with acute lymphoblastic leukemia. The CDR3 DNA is TGTGCCAGCAGCTTAATCTACAATGAGCAGTTCTTC. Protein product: CASSLIYNEQFF.